This TCR beta chain was sequenced in a study of T cell responses to AZD1222 COVID-19 vaccine. This table comes from immunoSEQ multiplex PCR, and its TCRdb copy is limited to in-frame clones, with some not included. The sample holds under 150,000 clones, roughly 92% seen once. V was cut by 1 base and J by 5 bases, with 14 bases left in between. Germline CDR1 reads SSHAT; CDR2 reads FNYEAQ (reference sequence). CDR3 length: 15 residues. This clonotype was sampled from an adult who received the AZD1222 COVID-19 vaccine. Material: peripheral blood, obtained 28 days after the second AZD1222 dose. The V call is TRBV7-7, the J call TRBJ2-5, with a weak D call TRBD1 (5 bases). The CDR3 nucleotides read TGTGCCAGCAGCTTAGGAAAGGGGTTAGGGGAGACCCAGTACTTC. Its translation: CASSLGKGLGETQYF.